These 3 T cell receptor beta chains were all obtained from the same sample, sequenced in a study of immune reconstitution after stem cell transplant in scleroderma. TCRdb ran MiXCR on the RT-PCR reads and lists one entry per CDR3 protein. This sample has fewer than 3,000 distinct CDR3 sequences; 6% to 6.5% occur once, and the top ten carry approximately 22%. The specimen was taken before or after autologous hematopoietic stem cell transplantation (not recorded which). The source of these receptors is a female donor with systemic sclerosis.

By share, this clonotype counts as medium-sized. The chain is built from TRBV5-6 and TRBJ2-7, with 10 bases lining up with TRBD2. There are 15 residues in the CDR3. V was clipped by 0 bases and J by 2 bases; unmatched bases: 2. The germline CDR1 and CDR2 sequences are SGHDT and YYEEEE. The CDR3 sequence: CASSLERGGAYEQYF. CDR3 DNA: TGTGCCAGCAGCTTGGAGCGGGGGGGCGCCTACGAGCAGTACTTC.

This clonotype is medium-sized within its sample. This chain joins TRBV29-1 and TRBJ2-2; TRBD2 matches at 8 bases. Germline loops: CDR1 SQVTM, CDR2 ANQGSEA. The CDR3 loop spans 12 amino acids. The V and J ends lost 4 bases and 7 bases, in that order; junction bases with no gene match: 2. This CDR3 is CSVVAGGGELFF. Written as DNA, the CDR3 is TGCAGCGTTGTTGCGGGAGGCGGGGAGCTGTTTTTT.

This clonotype appeared a few times. The chain has TRBV27 and TRBJ2-1; 7 bases agree with TRBD1. CDR3 length: 16 amino acids. Germline V gene lookup returns CDR1 MNHEY and CDR2 SMNVEV (reference sequence). Unmatched junction bases numbered 8, after V lost 2 bases and J lost 4 bases. The DNA for the CDR3 is TGTGCCAGCAGTTTAACCGGGACAGCGGAATACAATGAGCAGTTCTTC. Residues: CASSLTGTAEYNEQFF.